The 28 T cell receptor beta chains below all came from one sample that was sequenced in a study of blood T cell repertoires in COVID-19. TCRdb's copy holds only in-frame clones and misses some; the assay was immunoSEQ multiplex PCR. The sample includes around 180,000 clones, around three quarters of them seen just once. Sequencing input: peripheral blood. These receptors were collected from a man aged 60-69 years with active or convalescent COVID-19.

The genes are TRBV5-5 and TRBJ2-2; 12 bases align to TRBD2. With V trimmed by 4 bases and J by 8 bases, 9 bases remained unmatched. Germline V CDR1 and CDR2: SGHKS, YYEKEE (reference sequence). CDR3 length: 16 amino acids. CDR3 bases: TGTGCCAGCAGCGTGACTAGCGGGAGAACCCGAGGGGAGCTGTTTTTT. The encoded protein is CASSVTSGRTRGELFF.

This chain links TRBV29-1 with TRBJ1-2, with TRBD1 matching 7 bases. The CDR3 is made up of 13 amino acids. The junction had 5 bases not matched to a gene; V was cut back by 4 bases and J by 3 bases. The germline CDR1 and CDR2 sequences are SQVTM and ANQGSEA. The CDR3 coding sequence is TGCAGCGTTGCCGCCGGGACAGACTATGGCTACACCTTC. Its translation is CSVAAGTDYGYTF.

The J gene is TRBJ1-2, the V gene TRBV29-1, with TRBD1 identical over 8 bases. The CDR3 sequence is 16 residues long. Germline assignment: CDR1 SQVTM and CDR2 ANQGSEA. V gave up 1 base and J gave up 3 bases; unmatched junction bases: 10. The CDR3 region is CSVEAAGQGAHYGYTF. The CDR3 bases are TGCAGCGTTGAAGCTGCAGGCCAGGGGGCGCACTATGGCTACACCTTC.

The chain couples TRBV4-1 to TRBJ1-3, with 8 positions matching TRBD1. The CDR3 contains 16 residues. Germline values: CDR1 MGHRA, CDR2 YSYEKL. Trimming took 3 bases from V and 4 from J; bases not matched to a gene: 8. The CDR3 nucleotides are TGCGCCAGCAGCCAGGACGGACAGGGTTCGGGAAACACCATATATTTT. It is translated as CASSQDGQGSGNTIYF.

The chain recombines TRBV9 with TRBJ2-3; 8 nucleotides match TRBD2. CDR3 length: 18 amino acids. Trimming took 0 bases from V and 2 from J; bases not matched to a gene: 11. The germline V gene encodes CDR1 SGDLS and CDR2 YYNGEE. CDR3 protein: CASSVGRGLAGDTDTQYF. DNA for the CDR3: TGTGCCAGCAGCGTAGGAAGAGGGCTAGCGGGCGACACAGATACGCAGTATTTT.

This chain links TRBV5-5 with TRBJ2-7; possibly TRBD2 for D (5 bases). Trimming stripped 2 bases from V and 7 bases from J, with 16 bases between. Germline assignment: CDR1 SGHKS and CDR2 YYEKEE (reference sequence). The CDR3 is 14 amino acids. CDR3 sequence (DNA): TGTGCCAGCAGCTTAGACTACTTTCGTGAAGAGCAGTACTTC. As protein: CASSLDYFREEQYF.

In its sample, this clone was seen once. The rearrangement links TRBV19 to TRBJ2-6; 9 bases align to TRBD1. Trimming at V came to 5 bases and at J to 1 base, leaving 12 bases not matched to a gene. The CDR3 spans 19 residues. Germline-derived CDR1 and CDR2 are LNHDA and SQIVND (reference sequence). This CDR3 reads CASSVRDRDDSSGANVLTF. For the CDR3, the DNA is TGTGCCAGTAGTGTCCGGGACAGGGACGATTCATCTGGGGCCAACGTCCTGACTTTC.

The rearrangement uses TRBV19 and TRBJ1-1; weak D call: TRBD1 (6 bases). V was cut by 4 bases and J by 12 bases, with 21 bases left in between. Germline V lookup: CDR1 LNHDA, CDR2 SQIVND (reference sequence). CDR3 length: 14 amino acids. CDR3 in DNA: TGTGCCAGTAGTAGGATTCAAAGGGACAAGTCAACTTTCTTT. Translation gives CASSRIQRDKSTFF. The full variable domain, rest sourced from reference TRBV19 and TRBJ1-1, is DGGITQSPKYLFRKEGQNVTLSCEQNLNHDAMYWYRQDPGQGLRLIYYSQIVNDFQKGDIAEGYSVSREKKESFPLTVTSAQKNPTAFYLCASSRIQRDKSTFFGQGTRLTVV.

The J gene is TRBJ2-5, the V gene TRBV28, with 8 positions matching TRBD1. Trimming removed 8 bases from V and 0 bases from J; junction bases left unmatched: 14. This CDR3 contains 17 residues. Looked up from germline, CDR1 is MDHEN and CDR2 is SYDVKM. This CDR3 reads CASHSFLRDRYQETQYF. Written as DNA, the CDR3 is TGTGCCAGCCATAGCTTCCTGAGGGACAGGTACCAAGAGACCCAGTACTTC.

This chain joins TRBV9 and TRBJ2-2; 11 positions match TRBD2. CDR1 is SGDLS, CDR2 YYNGEE, per germline. The ends lost 3 bases at V and 5 bases at J; junction bases unmatched: 6. There are 16 residues in the CDR3. The CDR3 bases are TGTGCCAGCAGCGATCGACTAGCGGGAAATACCGGGGAGCTGTTTTTT. It codes for CASSDRLAGNTGELFF.

The J gene is TRBJ2-1, the V gene TRBV6-1, with TRBD2 matching over 7 bases. Germline values: CDR1 MNHNS, CDR2 SASEGT. The ends lost 7 bases at V and 6 bases at J; junction bases unmatched: 9. The CDR3 extends over 14 amino acids. The CDR3 DNA reads TGTGCCAGCACCCCGGTGGGACTACTCAATGAGCAGTTCTTC. It encodes CASTPVGLLNEQFF.

This clone was seen only once. CDR3 sequence reads: CASSVAPGIMGEQYF. In DNA form, the CDR3 reads TGTGCCAGCAGCGTAGCTCCAGGGATCATGGGCGAGCAGTACTTC. V gene TRBV9 combines with J gene TRBJ2-7; D is perhaps TRBD1 (5 bases). V lost 0 bases, J lost 6 bases, and 16 bases lay in between. Germline V gene sequence: CDR1 SGDLS, CDR2 YYNGEE. This CDR3 comprises 15 residues.

The J gene is TRBJ1-2, the V gene TRBV5-1, with 8 bases that match TRBD1. The CDR3 extends over 15 amino acids. Germline CDR1 and CDR2: SGHRS and YFSETQ. The trim removed 3 bases at V and 6 bases at J, leaving 10 bases unmatched. The CDR3 is CASSSAGQVVNGYTF. The CDR3 region has the DNA TGCGCCAGCAGCTCCGCGGGACAGGTTGTTAATGGCTACACCTTC.

The rearrangement links TRBV7-2 to TRBJ2-7, with 7 bases lining up with TRBD2. Looked up from germline, CDR1 is SGHTA and CDR2 is FQGNSA. V lost 2 bases and J lost 2; bases outside the gene matches: 15. This CDR3 has 18 amino acids. In DNA, the CDR3 is TGTGCCAGCAGCTTAAGGGTGGAGCGGGATGGGTACGCCTACGAGCAGTACTTC. Amino acid sequence: CASSLRVERDGYAYEQYF.

This clone showed up just a few times. The V and J genes are TRBV14 and TRBJ1-2; the match to TRBD1 covers 8 bases. Germline V lookup: CDR1 SGHDN, CDR2 FVKESK. V lost 2 bases and J lost 0; bases outside the gene matches: 14. This CDR3 spans 19 amino acids. Here the CDR3 DNA reads TGTGCCAGCAGCCAAACCCGTATCACCGCAGGGGGCCCTAACTATGGCTACACCTTC. Protein: CASSQTRITAGGPNYGYTF.

This clone was picked up one time. This rearrangement joins TRBV28 to TRBJ1-4, with 10 bases aligning to TRBD1. The CDR3 spans 15 residues. CDR1 MDHEN and CDR2 SYDVKM come from the germline V gene. V trimming: 4 bases; J trimming: 5 bases; junction bases outside the gene matches: 4. The CDR3: CASSYVTGGNEKLFF. The CDR3, as DNA: TGTGCCAGCAGTTACGTGACAGGGGGCAATGAAAAACTGTTTTTT.

The chain recombines TRBV2 with TRBJ1-5; D unclear. V lost 7 bases and J lost 4, with 11 bases in between. This CDR3 spans 13 amino acids. The germline V gene encodes CDR1 SNHLY and CDR2 FYNNEI. The CDR3 region has the DNA TGTGCCAGCACCCTCGGGGTGAATCAGCCCCAGCATTTT. Amino acids: CASTLGVNQPQHF.

This clone was detected only a few times. The rearrangement links TRBV7-2 to TRBJ1-2, with 10 bases identical to TRBD1. CDR1 SGHTA and CDR2 FQGNSA come from the germline V gene. V lost 4 bases and J lost 4; bases outside the gene matches: 6. The CDR3 totals 15 residues. The CDR3 coding sequence is TGTGCCAGCAGCTCCGACAGGGGGCTTGGCTATGGCTACACCTTC. Translated: CASSSDRGLGYGYTF.

The V and J genes are TRBV29-1 and TRBJ2-1, with unresolved D. The germline CDR1 and CDR2 sequences are SQVTM and ANQGSEA. The CDR3 runs 12 residues. Trimming shortened V by 7 bases and J by 8 bases, and 15 bases separated the two germline ends. The CDR3 is CSEKKRSDEQFF. The DNA for the CDR3 is TGCAGCGAGAAAAAACGGTCCGATGAGCAGTTCTTC.

The chain uses TRBV28 and TRBJ1-3; possibly TRBD1 for D (5 bases). The germline gives CDR1 MDHEN, CDR2 SYDVKM. The ends were cut back, 3 bases at V and 3 bases at J, with 12 bases in the middle. The CDR3 contains 15 residues. CDR3 sequence: CASSFGGVRGNTIYF. The DNA for the CDR3 is TGTGCCAGCAGTTTCGGGGGGGTCCGTGGAAACACCATATATTTT.

The rearrangement joins TRBV5-5 to TRBJ1-1, with 8 positions matching TRBD1. This CDR3 is built from 14 residues. Trimming cost V 2 bases and J 6 bases; bases outside gene matches: 6. Germline V lookup: CDR1 SGHKS, CDR2 YYEKEE (reference sequence). The CDR3 DNA sequence: TGTGCCAGCAGCTTATGGACAGGGAGGGCTGAAGCTTTCTTT. Its protein product is CASSLWTGRAEAFF.

V gene TRBV7-9 combines with J gene TRBJ2-5; 11 positions agree with TRBD2. V shed 3 bases, J shed 2 bases, and the junction held 8 bases outside the gene matches. Looked up from germline, CDR1 is SEHNR and CDR2 is FQNEAQ (reference sequence). The CDR3 consists of 17 residues. CDR3: CASSFLAGGRAQETQYF. The CDR3 DNA is TGTGCCAGCAGCTTCCTAGCGGGAGGAAGGGCTCAAGAGACCCAGTACTTC.

This clone was counted only a few times. The CDR3 reads CASSSPGLAGGRNTGELFF. For the CDR3, the DNA is TGTGCCAGCAGCTCCCCAGGACTAGCGGGAGGCAGGAACACCGGGGAGCTGTTTTTT. The chain employs TRBV11-2 and TRBJ2-2, with TRBD2 matching 14 bases. The V segment lost 4 bases and the J segment 1 base; nucleotides outside the gene matches: 8. The CDR3 extends over 19 amino acids. Germline CDR1 and CDR2: SGHAT and FQNNGV. The entire variable domain, with the rest obtained from reference TRBV11-2 and TRBJ2-2, is as follows: EAGVAQSPRYKIIEKRQSVAFWCNPISGHATLYWYQQILGQGPKLLIQFQNNGVVDDSQLPKDRFSAERLKGVDSTLKIQPAKLEDSAVYLCASSSPGLAGGRNTGELFFGEGSRLTVL.

The chain is built from TRBV18 and TRBJ2-3; a weak D match, TRBD2 (6 bases). This CDR3 is 14 amino acids long. V lost 5 bases to trimming and J lost 0 bases, with 9 bases between them. CDR1 is KGHSH and CDR2 is LQKENI in the germline V gene. The CDR3 loop is CASSGGTSTDTQYF. The CDR3 DNA follows: TGTGCCAGCTCAGGAGGGACTAGCACAGATACGCAGTATTTT.

The chain combines TRBV7-8 with TRBJ2-2; D perhaps matches TRBD2 (5 bases). CDR3 size: 16 residues. Germline CDR1 reads SGHVS; CDR2 reads FQNEAQ. Trimming cost V 2 bases and J 0 bases, with 10 bases left between them. Here the CDR3 reads CASSLPRGANTGELFF. DNA of the CDR3: TGTGCCAGCAGCTTACCCCGGGGTGCGAACACCGGGGAGCTGTTTTTT. Full variable domain (outside the CDR3, taken from reference TRBV7-8 and TRBJ2-2): GAGVSQSPRYKVAKRGQDVALRCDPISGHVSLFWYQQALGQGPEFLTYFQNEAQLDKSGLPSDRFFAERPEGSVSTLKIQRTQQEDSAVYLCASSLPRGANTGELFFGEGSRLTVL.

The V and J genes are TRBV5-1 and TRBJ2-3, with 8 bases that match TRBD2. CDR3 size: 13 residues. The germline CDR1 and CDR2 sequences are SGHRS and YFSETQ. Trimming cost V 4 bases and J 4 bases; bases outside gene matches: 2. The CDR3 here is CASSRGGPDTQYF. The CDR3 coding sequence is TGCGCCAGCAGCCGCGGGGGGCCAGATACGCAGTATTTT.

The CDR3 DNA sequence: TGTGCCAGCAGCGGACCCGGGACAGGCTACGAGCAGTACTTC. Translation gives CASSGPGTGYEQYF. The chain employs TRBV6-2 or TRBV6-3 and TRBJ2-7; 8 nucleotides agree with TRBD1. The V gene's germline CDR1 is MNHEY and CDR2 SVGEGT. CDR3 length: 14 residues. Germline trimming cut 6 bases from V and 3 bases from J; bases unmatched to any gene: 7.

The genes are TRBV4-2 and TRBJ2-1; no clear D. The V gene lost 4 bases and the J gene lost 2 bases, with 6 bases spanning the gap. CDR1 is LGHNA and CDR2 is YNFKEQ in the germline V gene. The CDR3 extends over 13 amino acids. The CDR3 loop is CASSRQTYNEQFF. CDR3 DNA sequence: TGTGCCAGCAGCCGGCAGACCTACAATGAGCAGTTCTTC.